This T cell receptor beta chain was observed in a study of cytomegalovirus exposure and HLA in healthy donors. Study-wide points: The tendency of first-cohort TCR clusters to co-occur in the 100 to 150 validation repertoires emerged from a later analysis. Reports indicated that the classifier achieved high specificity and sensitivity in diagnosing cytomegalovirus status. Confirmation in vitro established that a few CMV-associated chains were specific for CMV antigens.

The table came from immunoSEQ multiplex PCR; TCRdb's copy has only in-frame clones and leaves some out. The sample records under 350,000 clones, approximately 86% being singletons. In this sample, this clone turned up a few times. Its matching antigen is unknown. V shed 1 base, J shed 3 bases, and the junction held 3 bases outside the gene matches. The CDR3 totals 15 residues. Germline CDR1 MGHRA, CDR2 YSYEKL. This chain joins TRBV4-1 and TRBJ2-7; 10 positions match TRBD1. Sample: PBMCs. This TCR came from a young woman in good health and CMV-seronegative. CDR3 sequence (DNA): TGCGCCAGCAGCCAAGCCGGGACAGGGGTCTACGAGCAGTACTTC. As protein: CASSQAGTGVYEQYF.